These 25 T cell receptor beta chains originate from one sample sequenced in a study of cytomegalovirus exposure and HLA in healthy donors. The data were produced by immunoSEQ multiplex PCR, yet TCRdb's version contains in-frame clones alone and is incomplete. The sample records tens of thousands of clones, roughly 93% being singletons. Sequences were obtained from PBMCs. The receptor set was obtained from a young woman in good health and CMV-seropositive.

The chain couples TRBV28 to TRBJ2-2; the match to TRBD1 covers 8 bases. V gave up 3 bases and J gave up 3 bases; unmatched junction bases: 3. The CDR3 is 15 residues long. Germline V lookup: CDR1 MDHEN, CDR2 SYDVKM. CDR3 region: CASSFGTGYTGELFF. The CDR3 DNA sequence: TGTGCCAGCAGTTTCGGGACAGGATACACCGGGGAGCTGTTTTTT.

This chain connects TRBV6-5 to TRBJ1-1; D gene ambiguous. The V and J ends lost 2 bases and 6 bases respectively, with 7 bases between them. Per the germline V gene, CDR1 is MNHEY and CDR2 is SVGAGI. This CDR3 contains 12 residues. This CDR3 reads CASSYKGAEAFF. In DNA, the CDR3 is TGTGCCAGCAGTTACAAGGGAGCTGAAGCTTTCTTT.

This chain joins TRBV27 and TRBJ1-4, with TRBD1 as a possible D gene (5 bases). CDR3 length: 16 amino acids. The V and J ends lost 2 bases and 3 bases respectively, with 13 bases between them. The germline CDR1 and CDR2 sequences are MNHEY and SMNVEV (reference sequence). CDR3: CASSLIRVSSNEKLFF. The CDR3 nucleotides read TGTGCCAGCAGTTTAATCAGGGTGTCATCTAATGAAAAACTGTTTTTT.

The genes are TRBV4-3 and TRBJ2-2, with 7 bases that match TRBD2. The CDR3 loop spans 16 amino acids. V lost 1 base and J lost 4; bases outside the gene matches: 6. Germline CDR1 reads LGHNA; CDR2 reads YSLEER. The CDR3 DNA follows: TGCGCCAGCAGCCAAGGGGAAGCGGGACGCACCGGGGAGCTGTTTTTT. This sequence encodes CASSQGEAGRTGELFF.

The J gene is TRBJ2-3, the V gene TRBV28, with 10 bases lining up with TRBD1. In germline, CDR1 is MDHEN, CDR2 SYDVKM. This CDR3 has 19 residues. V trimming: 3 bases; J trimming: 3 bases; junction bases outside the gene matches: 15. The CDR3 DNA reads TGTGCCAGCAGTTTTTTCCTTGGACCCCGGGACAGGGGAACAGATACGCAGTATTTT. Amino acid sequence: CASSFFLGPRDRGTDTQYF.

This chain joins TRBV6-1 and TRBJ1-6; D ambiguous. The CDR3 length is 16 residues. In germline, CDR1 is MNHNS, CDR2 SASEGT. V gave up 3 bases and J gave up 8 bases, with 17 bases separating them. The CDR3 reads CASSDASLSLDSPLHF. The CDR3 DNA sequence: TGTGCCAGCAGTGATGCATCGTTGAGCTTAGATTCACCCCTCCACTTT.

The CDR3 DNA sequence: TGTGCCAGCACCCCCCCCGGGGGTTTATCCTACGAGCAGTACTTC. This translates into CASTPPGGLSYEQYF. This chain joins TRBV28 and TRBJ2-7; the D gene is possibly TRBD2 (6 bases). This CDR3 has 15 residues. With 7 bases removed from V and 1 base from J, the gap between germline ends came to 17 bases. CDR1 and CDR2 from the germline V gene are MDHEN and SYDVKM.

This rearrangement joins TRBV11-3 to TRBJ1-1; D not resolved. Germline CDR1 is SGHNT and CDR2 is YENEEA. The CDR3 loop spans 13 amino acids. V was pared by 0 bases and J by 11 bases, with 13 bases between. As DNA, the CDR3 is TGTGCCAGCAGCTTAGATTTGAGCGCTAAGGCTTTCTTT. As protein: CASSLDLSAKAFF.

This sequence joins TRBV6-5 and TRBJ2-1; 7 bases line up with TRBD2. V shed 3 bases and J 12 bases; nucleotides not matched to a gene: 8. Germline values: CDR1 MNHEY, CDR2 SVGAGI. This CDR3 has 13 residues. CDR3 amino acids: CASSYFREGGQFF. The DNA for the CDR3 is TGTGCCAGCAGTTATTTCAGGGAGGGTGGGCAGTTCTTC.

The V call is TRBV7-3, the J call TRBJ2-1; 7 nucleotides align to TRBD2. The CDR3 runs 15 residues. CDR1 is SGHTA and CDR2 is FQGTGA in the germline V gene. The junction had 5 bases not matched to a gene; V was cut back by 4 bases and J by 2 bases. CDR3 sequence: CASSSSGETYNEQFF. DNA for the CDR3: TGTGCCAGCAGCTCGAGCGGGGAAACCTACAATGAGCAGTTCTTC.

The chain links TRBV29-1 to TRBJ2-7; TRBD1 aligns across 11 bases. Germline CDR1 SQVTM, CDR2 ANQGSEA. The CDR3 spans 14 residues. Trimming cost V 1 base and J 2 bases; bases outside gene matches: 1. CDR3 in DNA: TGCAGCGTTGAAGCGGGACAGGGGGCCTACGAGCAGTACTTC. This translates into CSVEAGQGAYEQYF.

The rearrangement joins TRBV28 to TRBJ2-7; 7 bases align to TRBD1. CDR3 length: 14 amino acids. J gave up 2 bases and V 8 bases, and 9 bases lay outside the gene matches. The germline V gene encodes CDR1 MDHEN and CDR2 SYDVKM. The CDR3 spells CASEGPGQPYEQYF. The CDR3 DNA is TGTGCCAGCGAGGGTCCGGGACAGCCCTACGAGCAGTACTTC.

The rearrangement links TRBV2 to TRBJ2-7, with D perhaps TRBD2 (6 bases). The germline gives CDR1 SNHLY, CDR2 FYNNEI. This CDR3 is 14 amino acids long. V was clipped by 7 bases and J by 2 bases, with 15 bases between them. CDR3 coding DNA: TGTGCCAGCATGAAGCCTGGGGAGGCCTACGAGCAGTACTTC. Translating it yields CASMKPGEAYEQYF.

The chain joins TRBV6-4 to TRBJ1-2, with TRBD1 identical over 10 bases. The CDR3 sequence is 17 residues long. The ends lost 6 bases at V and 5 bases at J; junction bases unmatched: 15. CDR1 and CDR2 (germline): MRHNA, SNTAGT. The CDR3: CASSDGTGASDWYGYTF. In DNA, the CDR3 is TGTGCCAGCAGCGACGGGACAGGGGCCAGCGATTGGTATGGCTACACCTTC.

This chain uses TRBV7-9 with TRBJ1-3, with 10 bases identical to TRBD1. This CDR3 is 16 amino acids long. The junction had 5 bases not matched to a gene; V was cut back by 4 bases and J by 2 bases. Per the germline V gene, CDR1 is SEHNR and CDR2 is FQNEAQ (reference sequence). The CDR3 loop reads CASSSDRGRPGNTIYF. CDR3 DNA sequence: TGTGCCAGCAGCTCGGACAGGGGGAGGCCTGGAAACACCATATATTTT.

The V call is TRBV4-1, the J call TRBJ2-6; tentatively, D is TRBD1 (5 bases). The V gene lost 2 bases and the J gene lost 0 bases, with 8 bases spanning the gap. In germline, CDR1 is MGHRA, CDR2 YSYEKL. CDR3 length equals 16 residues. CDR3 nucleotides: TGCGCCAGCAGCCAAAGGGGAAGCTCTGGGGCCAACGTCCTGACTTTC. It encodes CASSQRGSSGANVLTF.

This chain joins TRBV28 and TRBJ1-2; D not resolved. Trimming stripped 6 bases from V and 8 bases from J, with 13 bases between. CDR1 and CDR2 (germline): MDHEN, SYDVKM. The CDR3 has 12 residues. The CDR3 sequence is CASSSNGGGYTF. The CDR3 bases are TGTGCCAGCAGCTCAAATGGCGGGGGCTACACCTTC.

The chain has TRBV30 and TRBJ1-2; 7 bases map to TRBD1. The CDR3 length is 13 residues. Per germline, CDR1 GTSNPN and CDR2 SVGIG (reference sequence). V shed 3 bases and J 7 bases; nucleotides not matched to a gene: 8. The CDR3 is CAWRGQGGGGYTF. The CDR3 DNA sequence: TGTGCCTGGAGGGGCCAGGGGGGTGGTGGCTACACCTTC.

The chain employs TRBV11-2 and TRBJ1-5; D not certain. V was cut by 1 base and J by 7 bases, with 14 bases left in between. This CDR3 spans 15 amino acids. Germline V gene sequence: CDR1 SGHAT, CDR2 FQNNGV. This CDR3 reads CASSLGAMVNQPQHF. The CDR3 nucleotides are TGTGCCAGCAGCTTAGGGGCCATGGTTAACCAGCCCCAGCATTTT.

This chain links TRBV4-1 with TRBJ1-1; TRBD1 might be the D (6 bases). Germline V gene lookup returns CDR1 MGHRA and CDR2 YSYEKL. V was shortened by 2 bases and J by 2 bases, with 9 bases between the two germline ends. The CDR3 totals 14 residues. The CDR3, as DNA: TGCGCCAGCAGCCAAACGGGACAAAACACTGAAGCTTTCTTT. Encoded protein: CASSQTGQNTEAFF.

The chain is built from TRBV28 and TRBJ1-4, with 10 bases identical to TRBD1. Per the germline V gene, CDR1 is MDHEN and CDR2 is SYDVKM. The CDR3 is 14 residues long. With 6 bases clipped from V and 4 bases from J, the junction kept 2 bases outside the gene matches. DNA of the CDR3: TGTGCCAGCAGCTGGACAGGGGGTAATGAAAAACTGTTTTTT. Its translation is CASSWTGGNEKLFF.

The chain couples TRBV5-1 to TRBJ2-5, with 8 bases identical to TRBD2. Unmatched junction bases numbered 6, after V lost 5 bases and J lost 3 bases. The CDR3 runs to 14 residues. Per the germline V gene, CDR1 is SGHRS and CDR2 is YFSETQ. Written as DNA, the CDR3 is TGCGCCAGCAGGAAGAGCGGGAGCAAAGAGACCCAGTACTTC. Translated, it gives CASRKSGSKETQYF.

This chain joins TRBV7-9 and TRBJ2-1; no definite D call. This CDR3 is 12 amino acids long. Trimming cost V 5 bases and J 5 bases, with 7 bases left between them. The V gene's germline CDR1 is SEHNR and CDR2 FQNEAQ (reference sequence). The CDR3 nucleotides are TGTGCCAGCAGCCCCCGAGACAATGAGCAGTTCTTC. Translation: CASSPRDNEQFF. Looking up the rest from reference TRBV7-9 and TRBJ2-1 gives the full variable domain: DTGVSQNPRHKITKRGQNVTFRCDPISEHNRLYWYRQTLGQGPEFLTYFQNEAQLEKSRLLSDRFSAERPKGSFSTLEIQRTEQGDSAMYLCASSPRDNEQFFGPGTRLTVL.

V gene TRBV19 combines with J gene TRBJ2-2; TRBD2 agrees at 8 bases. V lost 3 bases, J lost 4 bases, and 7 bases stayed unmatched. The CDR3 spans 16 residues. Germline V lookup: CDR1 LNHDA, CDR2 SQIVND (reference sequence). In nucleotides, the CDR3 is TGTGCCAGTAGTATCATGGGCGGGAGGACCACCGGGGAGCTGTTTTTT. It is translated as CASSIMGGRTTGELFF.

The chain has TRBV19 and TRBJ2-1; 13 bases align to TRBD2. The ends lost 5 bases at V and 7 bases at J; junction bases unmatched: 8. Looked up from germline, CDR1 is LNHDA and CDR2 is SQIVND (reference sequence). This CDR3 is built from 16 residues. CDR3 loop: CASSFGLAGVLNEQFF. The CDR3 coding sequence is TGTGCCAGTAGTTTCGGACTAGCGGGAGTCTTGAATGAGCAGTTCTTC.